This is a list of T cell receptor beta chains from one sample in a study of T cell repertoires in cytomegalovirus infection. No antigen has been identified for these receptors. TCRdb processed the reads anew with MiXCR; each CDR3 protein has one entry. The sample lists 200,000 or so distinct CDR3 sequences, 35% to 40% occurring once. Sequenced here: CD8+ T cells from cultured PBMCs, sampled from culture after CMV antigen stimulation. Receptors were obtained from a human donor in good health (CMV status not recorded). Some clones in this sample may be carry-over from other donors' samples. CDR3s include the opening cysteine and the closing phenylalanine or tryptophan. The D gene is left open where the match is weak. Clone size is given for some rows only: seen once, a few or many times, or a class if the clone is expanded.

v_call	j_call	d_call	clone_size	cdr3_aa	cdr3_nt
TRBV28	TRBJ1-3	-	few	CASTLISGSPGNTIYF	TGTGCCAGCACTTTAATATCAGGTTCCCCTGGAAACACCATATATTTT
TRBV6-5	TRBJ1-1	-	few	CASSYPNGGTNTEAFF	TGTGCCAGCAGTTACCCCAACGGGGGGACCAACACTGAAGCTTTCTTT
TRBV7-8	TRBJ2-7	TRBD1	many	CASSHPDRDPYEQYF	TGTGCCAGCAGCCACCCGGACAGGGACCCATACGAGCAGTACTTC
TRBV7-6	TRBJ2-1	-	few	CASSLAVDPNEQFF	TGTGCCAGCAGCTTAGCTGTGGACCCCAATGAGCAGTTCTTC
TRBV6-2/TRBV6-3	TRBJ2-7	TRBD1	-	CASSYRDSYEQYF	TGTGCCAGCAGTTACCGGGACAGCTACGAGCAGTACTTC
TRBV9	TRBJ2-1	-	-	CASSVATGRGDEQFF	TGTGCCAGCAGCGTAGCAACGGGAAGGGGGGATGAGCAGTTCTTC
TRBV6-1	TRBJ2-7	-	few	CASSEAFGFSYEQYF	TGTGCCAGCAGTGAAGCATTCGGGTTCTCCTACGAGCAGTACTTC
TRBV5-4	TRBJ1-3	-	-	CASSAPDSSGNTIYF	TGTGCCAGCAGCGCCCCTGACTCCTCTGGAAACACCATATATTTT
TRBV29-1	TRBJ2-7	-	few	CSAASQGEQYF	TGCAGCGCTGCCTCACAGGGCGAGCAGTACTTC
TRBV12-3/TRBV12-4	TRBJ2-7	-	once	CASRSEPSSYEQYF	TGTGCCAGCCGCTCTGAGCCCAGCTCCTACGAGCAGTACTTC
TRBV28	TRBJ2-1	TRBD1	few	CASSLPRDRENYNEQFF	TGTGCCAGCAGTTTACCCCGGGACAGGGAGAATTACAATGAGCAGTTCTTC
TRBV20-1	TRBJ2-3	TRBD2	-	CSAREGFTSGGPTDTQYF	TGCAGTGCTAGAGAGGGTTTCACTAGCGGGGGGCCCACAGATACGCAGTATTTT
TRBV10-3	TRBJ2-2	TRBD1	-	CAISPGGAGELFF	TGTGCCATCAGCCCAGGGGGTGCCGGGGAGCTGTTTTTT
TRBV9	TRBJ1-2	TRBD1	-	CASSVARDSEGSNYGYTF	TGTGCCAGCAGCGTAGCCCGGGACAGCGAAGGATCTAACTATGGCTACACCTTC
TRBV4-2	TRBJ1-4	-	many	CASSPWGGTNEKLFF	TGTGCCAGCAGCCCGTGGGGGGGCACTAATGAAAAACTGTTTTTT
TRBV7-8	TRBJ1-1	TRBD1	many	CASSLGGQPNTEAFF	TGTGCCAGCAGCTTAGGGGGACAGCCAAACACTGAAGCTTTCTTT
TRBV7-6	TRBJ1-1	-	many	CASSFGEGMNTEAFF	TGTGCCAGCAGCTTTGGGGAGGGAATGAACACTGAAGCTTTCTTT
TRBV27	TRBJ2-1	TRBD2	-	CASSFVGGNEQFF	TGTGCCAGCAGTTTCGTCGGGGGGAATGAGCAGTTCTTC
TRBV20-1	TRBJ2-1	-	-	CSARGRTIDLREQFF	TGCAGTGCTAGAGGTCGCACTATTGACCTGAGGGAGCAGTTCTTC
TRBV7-6	TRBJ2-7	TRBD1	-	CASSLEQGANYEQYF	TGTGCCAGCAGCTTAGAACAGGGGGCCAACTACGAGCAGTACTTC
TRBV14	TRBJ2-7	TRBD1	few	CASSQGTGSYEQYF	TGTGCCAGCAGCCAAGGGACAGGCTCCTACGAGCAGTACTTC
TRBV6-1	TRBJ1-1	TRBD1	-	CASSEVTGLTEAFF	TGTGCCAGCAGTGAGGTGACAGGGCTTACTGAAGCTTTCTTT
TRBV7-6	TRBJ1-2	-	once	CASSAIRTEGGYGYTF	TGTGCCAGCAGCGCTATAAGGACAGAGGGAGGCTATGGCTACACCTTC
TRBV7-9	TRBJ2-7	-	-	CASSLALPEQYF	TGTGCCAGCAGCTTAGCGCTCCCCGAGCAGTACTTC
TRBV7-8	TRBJ2-5	TRBD2	many	CASSLETSGGETQYF	TGTGCCAGCAGCTTGGAGACTAGCGGGGGAGAGACCCAGTACTTC
TRBV7-6	TRBJ2-7	TRBD1	few	CASSHSGTGSYEQYF	TGTGCCAGCAGCCATTCCGGGACAGGATCCTACGAGCAGTACTTC
TRBV20-1	TRBJ2-7	TRBD1	few	CSATRDRGVYEQYF	TGCAGTGCAACAAGGGACAGGGGGGTTTACGAGCAGTACTTC
TRBV11-2	TRBJ2-1	-	-	CASNGVLYNEQFF	TGTGCCAGCAATGGAGTTCTCTACAATGAGCAGTTCTTC
TRBV12-3/TRBV12-4	TRBJ2-7	-	-	CASSPPGQGIYEQYF	TGTGCCAGCAGTCCCCCAGGGCAGGGGATCTACGAGCAGTACTTC
TRBV10-3	TRBJ2-7	TRBD1	-	CAIRRGQEGEQYF	TGTGCCATCAGACGGGGACAGGAGGGCGAGCAGTACTTC
TRBV28	TRBJ2-7	-	-	CASSLQLGGYEQYF	TGTGCCAGCAGTTTACAGCTCGGAGGCTACGAGCAGTACTTC
TRBV6-1	TRBJ1-5	-	few	CASSEGSGQSYSNQPQHF	TGTGCCAGCAGTGAAGGAAGTGGGCAGAGTTATAGCAATCAGCCCCAGCATTTT
TRBV7-2	TRBJ2-1	-	-	CASTSGTNNNEQFF	TGTGCCAGCACCTCCGGTACCAATAACAATGAGCAGTTCTTC
TRBV7-8	TRBJ2-3	TRBD2	few	CASSLEGSGIGDTQYF	TGTGCCAGCAGCTTAGAGGGTAGCGGGATTGGAGATACGCAGTATTTT
TRBV29-1	TRBJ2-1	TRBD1	-	CSVTPPDRNYNEQFF	TGCAGCGTCACTCCCCCGGACAGGAACTACAATGAGCAGTTCTTC
TRBV28	TRBJ1-2	-	-	CASSWYQDPWGYTF	TGTGCCAGCAGTTGGTATCAGGATCCCTGGGGCTACACCTTC
TRBV2	TRBJ1-6	-	few	CASTPGRSNNSPLHF	TGTGCCAGCACCCCTGGAAGGTCGAATAATTCACCCCTCCACTTT
TRBV6-5	TRBJ2-5	-	few	CASSYSEGGSETQYF	TGTGCCAGCAGTTACTCGGAGGGGGGCTCAGAGACCCAGTACTTC
TRBV7-8	TRBJ2-7	-	-	CASSLAALQLSYEQYF	TGTGCCAGCAGCTTAGCGGCCCTACAACTATCCTACGAGCAGTACTTC
TRBV6-1	TRBJ1-2	-	-	CASSLDRRGFYGYTF	TGTGCCAGCAGTTTAGACAGGAGGGGATTCTATGGCTACACCTTC
TRBV7-3	TRBJ1-2	-	-	CASSSPGNYGYTF	TGTGCCAGCAGTTCTCCAGGGAACTATGGCTACACCTTC
TRBV24-1	TRBJ2-2	-	-	CATSHYLGNTGELFF	TGTGCCACCAGTCATTACCTCGGTAACACCGGGGAGCTGTTTTTT
TRBV20-1	TRBJ1-5	-	few	CSARDKVLQIQPQHF	TGCAGTGCTAGAGATAAGGTTTTGCAGATCCAGCCCCAGCATTTT
TRBV19	TRBJ2-1	TRBD1	-	CASRSGTGRDEQFF	TGTGCCAGTAGATCCGGGACAGGGAGAGATGAGCAGTTCTTC
TRBV7-3	TRBJ2-3	TRBD1	-	CASSSTGTGTDTQYF	TGTGCCAGCAGCTCGACAGGGACGGGGACAGATACGCAGTATTTT
TRBV15	TRBJ2-5	TRBD2	-	CATSSTTLAGPQETQYF	TGTGCCACCAGCAGCACAACGCTAGCGGGGCCCCAAGAGACCCAGTACTTC
TRBV2	TRBJ2-4	-	few	CAHTIPEAKNIQYF	TGTGCCCACACCATACCCGAAGCCAAAAACATTCAGTACTTC
TRBV28	TRBJ2-1	-	-	CASSPGRDREYNEQFF	TGTGCCAGCAGCCCCGGGAGGGACAGGGAATACAATGAGCAGTTCTTC
TRBV4-1	TRBJ1-3	-	-	CASSQVSGNTIYF	TGCGCCAGCAGCCAGGTCTCTGGAAACACCATATATTTT